The 10 T cell receptor beta chains presented below share a single source sample, sequenced in a study of blood T cells in healthy people across ages. A J-beta primer mix and a sample-barcoded 5' primer were used in a second PCR of roughly 6 to 12 cycles. MiXCR was run by TCRdb on the 5' RACE reads, yielding one entry per CDR3 protein. The repertoire holds about 570,000 distinct CDR3 sequences, with about 26% as singletons. The sequenced material came from blood. These receptors were obtained from a woman in her sixties or seventies in good health.

V gene TRBV24-1 combines with J gene TRBJ2-3; D is unclear. In germline, CDR1 is KGHDR, CDR2 SFDVKD. Deletions cut 4 bases from V and 6 bases from J, with 10 bases between. CDR3 length: 13 amino acids. The CDR3 loop reads CATSDRTWDTQYF. In DNA, the CDR3 is TGTGCCACCAGTGACCGTACTTGGGATACGCAGTATTTT.

This clonotype was observed a few times. At one end the junction does not follow the germline gene, possibly because of a read error. The CDR3 protein is CASRVTSGGASYNEQVF. The CDR3 DNA reads as TGTGCCAGCAGGGTAACTAGCGGGGGCGCCTCCTACAATGAGCAGGTCTTC. The V call is TRBV7-2, the J call TRBJ2-5; 11 bases match TRBD2. From germline, CDR1 is SGHTA and CDR2 FQGNSA. The CDR3 has 17 amino acids.

Of note for this clonotype: The junction departs from germline at one end; a sequencing error may be responsible. The chain links TRBV7-2 to TRBJ2-5; 11 positions agree with TRBD2. CDR3 length: 16 residues. Germline CDR1 SGHTA, CDR2 FQGNSA. CDR3 region: CASSLASGGAWETRYF. The CDR3 DNA reads as TGTGCCAGCAGCTTAGCTAGCGGGGGGGCCTGGGAGACCCGGTACTTC.

V is TRBV28 and J is TRBJ2-7; D might be TRBD2 (6 bases). CDR3 length equals 13 residues. Trimming pared 5 bases from V and 4 bases from J, leaving 12 bases between. CDR1 and CDR2 (germline): MDHEN, SYDVKM. CDR3 region: CASSLGTQYEQYF. In DNA, the CDR3 is TGTGCCAGCAGTCTCGGGACTCAATACGAGCAGTACTTC. Using reference TRBV28 and TRBJ2-7 for the parts outside the CDR3, the full variable domain is DVKVTQSSRYLVKRTGEKVFLECVQDMDHENMFWYRQDPGLGLRLIYFSYDVKMKEKGDIPEGYSVSREKKERFSLILESASTNQTSMYLCASSLGTQYEQYFGPGTRLTVT.

The V and J genes are TRBV12-3 or TRBV12-4 and TRBJ2-3, with TRBD2 identical over 9 bases. This CDR3 is built from 14 residues. Trimming at V came to 2 bases and at J to 7 bases, leaving 4 bases not matched to a gene. The CDR3 DNA is TGTGCCAGCAGTTTACTAGCGGGGATGAATACGCAGTATTTT. This codes for CASSLLAGMNTQYF.

The chain employs TRBV5-5 and TRBJ2-7, with D possibly matching TRBD2 (5 bases). The CDR3 contains 13 residues. V shed 4 bases and J shed 0 bases, with 8 bases lying between them. In germline, CDR1 is SGHKS, CDR2 YYEKEE (reference sequence). The CDR3 bases are TGTGCCAGCAGCACTAGAAACTCCTACGAGCAGTACTTC. Amino acids: CASSTRNSYEQYF. The full variable domain, rest sourced from reference TRBV5-5 and TRBJ2-7, is DAGVTQSPTHLIKTRGQQVTLRCSPISGHKSVSWYQQVLGQGPQFIFQYYEKEERGRGNFPDRFSARQFPNYSSELNVNALLLGDSALYLCASSTRNSYEQYFGPGTRLTVT.

This clonotype was detected only a few times. The rearrangement joins TRBV18 to TRBJ2-7, with D hard to call. V was pared by 1 base and J by 2 bases, with 9 bases between. This CDR3 contains 14 residues. The germline V gene encodes CDR1 KGHSH and CDR2 LQKENI. CDR3 DNA sequence: TGTGCCAGCTCACCACATACAACTACCTACGAGCAGTACTTC. Translation gives CASSPHTTTYEQYF.

This clonotype has only a few counts. The J gene is TRBJ2-5, the V gene TRBV6-2 or TRBV6-3, with D possibly being TRBD1 or TRBD2 (6 bases each). Germline CDR1 is MNHEY and CDR2 is SVGEGT. The CDR3 sequence is 14 residues long. Trimming shortened V by 6 bases and J by 5 bases, and 16 bases separated the two germline ends. The CDR3 sequence is CASSSRGDAETQYF. CDR3 sequence (DNA): TGTGCCAGCAGCTCTAGGGGGGACGCCGAGACCCAGTACTTC.

This clonotype was found a few times. The chain joins TRBV29-1 to TRBJ1-1; D remains unclear. The length of the CDR3 is 11 residues. Looked up from germline, CDR1 is SQVTM and CDR2 is ANQGSEA. The ends were cut back, 5 bases at V and 3 bases at J, with 7 bases in the middle. Written as DNA, the CDR3 is TGCAGCGTTTCTTATGACACTGAAGCTTTCTTT. Its protein is CSVSYDTEAFF. Using reference TRBV29-1 and TRBJ1-1 for the parts outside the CDR3, the full variable domain is SAVISQKPSRDICQRGTSLTIQCQVDSQVTMMFWYRQQPGQSLTLIATANQGSEATYESGFVIDKFPISRPNLTFSTLTVSNMSPEDSSIYLCSVSYDTEAFFGQGTRLTVV.

This clonotype was seen a handful of times. A read error may account for a junction end that differs from germline. The chain employs TRBV12-3 or TRBV12-4 and TRBJ2-5; D is possibly TRBD2 (5 bases). The length of the CDR3 is 11 residues. As DNA, the CDR3 is TGTGCCTGCAGCGCCGACTACCAGCAGTACTTC. Translated: CACSADYQQYF.